This record covers a single TCR beta chain. The antigen remains undetermined. This sample is drawn from a study of T cells in women clearing cervical HPV infection. Turning to the study itself: Women with histologically confirmed HPV16-related CIN3 or worse, 2 with invasive cancer, served as cases.

This table comes from immunoSEQ multiplex PCR, and its TCRdb copy is limited to in-frame clones, with some not included. The sample's table shows approximately 35,000 clones. Study results and limitations: Repertoire richness, not evenness, was significantly elevated in CIN3+ cases versus controls.

The clonotype originates from a woman between 18 and 75 years old with a cervical HPV16 infection that either progressed to CIN3+ or cleared (not recorded which). Sequences were obtained from blood buffy coat.

The DNA read from the CDR3 is TGTGCCAGCTCACCACCCGGGACAGGGAGGAAGGGGTCACCC. This gives the protein CASSPPGTGRKGSP. The CDR3 in full is CASSPPGTGRKGSPLHF. This chain connects TRBV18 to TRBJ1-6; 9 bases are a match to TRBD1. The read halts 3 residues ahead of the CDR3 end, with the missing end drawn from the germline J gene. Germline V gene data show CDR1 as KGHSH and CDR2 as LQKENI. With 0 bases clipped from V and 10 bases from J, the junction kept 10 bases outside the gene matches. The CDR3 consists of 17 residues.